Each of the 5 T cell receptor beta chains below was sequenced from the same sample in a study of CD8 T cells in ankylosing spondylitis. TCRdb reanalysed the 5' RACE reads using MiXCR and keeps one entry per CDR3 protein. This table holds about 250,000 distinct CDR3 sequences, roughly 18% found once. Sequencing used blood, either unsorted or a sorted T cell fraction (not recorded which). The receptors here all came from a male donor with ankylosing spondylitis or in good health (not recorded which).

This clonotype was observed at least ten times. The chain has TRBV7-6 and TRBJ2-7, with D hard to call. CDR1 is SGHVS and CDR2 is FNYEAQ in the germline V gene. The CDR3 is made up of 14 amino acids. The ends were cut back, 1 base at V and 3 bases at J, with 10 bases in the middle. The CDR3, as DNA: TGTGCCAGCAGCTTAGACGGATCGGACTACGAGCAGTACTTC. Amino acids: CASSLDGSDYEQYF. The variable domain in full, completed from reference TRBV7-6 and TRBJ2-7, reads GAGVSQSPRYKVTKRGQDVALRCDPISGHVSLYWYRQALGQGPEFLTYFNYEAQQDKSGLPNDRFSAERPEGSISTLTIQRTEQRDSAMYRCASSLDGSDYEQYFGPGTRLTVT.

This clonotype has only a few counts. V is TRBV6-5 and J is TRBJ2-5; 7 nucleotides line up with TRBD1. Germline V gene data show CDR1 as MNHEY and CDR2 as SVGAGI. Losses at the gene ends were 0 bases for V and 1 base for J; bases not matched to a gene: 11. CDR3 size: 18 residues. The CDR3 nucleotides read TGTGCCAGCAGTTACTCCCTTCTCGGGGACAGCGTCCAAGAGACCCAGTACTTC. Amino acids: CASSYSLLGDSVQETQYF.

This clonotype occurred a few times. This chain connects TRBV7-6 to TRBJ2-1; 15 bases are shared with TRBD2. The CDR3 extends over 21 amino acids. V was clipped by 1 base and J by 1 base; unmatched bases: 11. Per germline, CDR1 SGHVS and CDR2 FNYEAQ. CDR3 region: CASSLVWTSGRDIGSYNEQFF. The CDR3 nucleotides are TGTGCCAGCAGCTTAGTTTGGACTAGCGGGAGGGATATTGGGTCCTACAATGAGCAGTTCTTC.

This clonotype was counted between two and nine times. The DNA for the CDR3 is TGTGCCAGCAGCTTTGGTGGATCCGGGGAGCTGTTTTTT. As protein: CASSFGGSGELFF. This chain uses TRBV5-6 with TRBJ2-2, with unresolved D. The germline V gene has CDR1 SGHDT and CDR2 YYEEEE. Trimming removed 2 bases at V and 6 bases at J, with 8 bases between. This CDR3 region has 13 residues.

Only a few counts were recorded for this clonotype. The chain uses TRBV6-5 and TRBJ2-3; D not resolved. CDR3 length equals 14 residues. The germline V gene has CDR1 MNHEY and CDR2 SVGAGI. Trimming removed 0 bases from V and 2 bases from J, with 6 bases in between. The CDR3 region has the DNA TGTGCCAGCAGTTACTCGGGCAACACAGATACGCAGTATTTT. Its protein product is CASSYSGNTDTQYF.